These 32 T cell receptor beta chains originate from one sample sequenced in a study of regulatory T cells in long-lasting Graves disease. Stated time point: newly diagnosed GD, antithyroid drugs for less than 3 months. With RNA extracted from PBMCs as input, the TCR library was made. iRepertoire HTBI primers and Arm-PCR of CDR3 regions built TCR beta libraries. From the multiplex PCR reads, TCRdb called clonotypes with MiXCR, one entry per CDR3 protein. Of roughly 530,000 distinct CDR3 sequences listed, 15% to 20% are singletons. This sample also belongs to another study, concerning T cells in Graves' hyperthyroidism and ophthalmopathy.

Sequenced here: peripheral blood mononuclear cells (PBMCs), sampled at new diagnosis, from a patient treated with antithyroid drugs. These receptors were collected from a woman aged 40 to 65 with Graves disease.

This rearrangement joins TRBV7-9 to TRBJ1-2; 10 nucleotides agree with TRBD1. Germline lookup yields CDR1 SEHNR and CDR2 FQNEAQ (reference sequence). The CDR3 spans 14 residues. The J segment lost 6 bases and the V segment lost 5 bases, leaving 6 bases of the junction unmatched. As DNA, the CDR3 is TGTGCCAGCAGCCCCTGGGACAGGGGAGATGGCTACACCTTC. Its translation is CASSPWDRGDGYTF.

In its sample, this clonotype was seen many times. Here the CDR3 reads CASSQRGRMGYEQYF. The CDR3 bases are TGTGCCAGCAGCCAGCGAGGCCGGATGGGCTACGAGCAGTACTTC. The chain links TRBV3-1 to TRBJ2-7, with unresolved D. This CDR3 spans 15 amino acids. Germline assignment: CDR1 LGHDT and CDR2 YNNKEL (reference sequence). V was cut by 3 bases and J by 3 bases, with 15 bases left in between.

J is TRBJ1-5 and V is TRBV12-5, with a tentative D call TRBD1 (6 bases). The germline V and J ends were trimmed by 1 base and 5 bases, with 9 bases remaining between them. CDR1 and CDR2 from the germline V gene are LGHNT and FRNRAP. CDR3 length: 14 amino acids. The chain's CDR3 is CASGLEGGDQPQHF. The CDR3, as DNA: TGTGCTAGTGGTTTGGAGGGGGGGGATCAGCCCCAGCATTTT.

This clonotype was counted only a few times. The chain is built from TRBV30 and TRBJ2-3; D perhaps matches TRBD1 (6 bases). The germline V gene encodes CDR1 GTSNPN and CDR2 SVGIG (reference sequence). V dropped 4 bases and J dropped 5 bases, with 10 bases sitting between them. The CDR3 runs 12 residues. DNA for the CDR3: TGTGCCTGGAACAGGGCTGGAGATACGCAGTATTTT. Its protein product is CAWNRAGDTQYF.

This clonotype was picked up many times. V and J are TRBV2 and TRBJ2-5; D is unresolved. The CDR3 sequence is 12 residues long. The germline V and J ends were trimmed by 7 bases and 10 bases, with 16 bases remaining between them. Germline-derived CDR1 and CDR2 are SNHLY and FYNNEI. The CDR3 DNA reads as TGTGCCAGCATCCTCACTGTGGGCGACCAGTACTTC. Translating it yields CASILTVGDQYF. The complete variable domain, with remaining parts taken from reference TRBV2 and TRBJ2-5, reads EPEVTQTPSHQVTQMGQEVILRCVPISNHLYFYWYRQILGQKVEFLVSFYNNEISEKSEIFDDQFSVERPDGSNFTLKIRSTKLEDSAMYFCASILTVGDQYFGPGTRLLVL.

As concerns this clonotype: A much larger clone sits a single nucleotide away, making a read error possible. The chain uses TRBV7-9 and TRBJ2-2; D is ambiguous. With 7 bases removed from V and 4 bases from J, the gap between germline ends came to 13 bases. This CDR3 has 14 amino acids. Germline V gene data show CDR1 as SEHNR and CDR2 as FQNEAQ (reference sequence). The CDR3 here is CASTPRRSTGELFF. The DNA of the CDR3 is TGTGCCAGCACCCCTCGGCGGAGCACCGGGGAGCTGTTTTTT.

This clonotype was recorded many times. The chain couples TRBV11-2 to TRBJ2-7; possibly TRBD2 for D (6 bases). The CDR3 has 16 residues. Germline V lookup: CDR1 SGHAT, CDR2 FQNNGV. V dropped 0 bases and J dropped 3 bases, with 15 bases sitting between them. CDR3 bases: TGTGCCAGCAGCTTAGATCGTCCGGGAGTGGGCTACGAGCAGTACTTC. Translation gives CASSLDRPGVGYEQYF.

The chain employs TRBV24-1 and TRBJ2-4; 7 bases align to TRBD1. V gave up 9 bases and J gave up 4 bases; unmatched junction bases: 5. CDR1 is KGHDR and CDR2 is SFDVKD in the germline V gene. The CDR3 has 13 residues. The CDR3 loop is CATPGQPKNIQYF. The DNA for the CDR3 is TGTGCCACCCCGGGACAGCCAAAAAACATTCAGTACTTC.

The rearrangement links TRBV19 to TRBJ1-5, with no clear D. CDR1 is LNHDA, CDR2 SQIVND, per germline (reference sequence). Trimming took 3 bases from V and 3 from J, leaving 9 bases between them. The CDR3 extends over 14 amino acids. CDR3 residues: CASSILGNNQPQHF. The CDR3 bases are TGTGCCAGTAGTATTCTGGGCAACAATCAGCCCCAGCATTTT.

The sample holds many counts of this clonotype. Compared with germline, one end of the junction differs, possibly owing to a read error. The rearrangement joins TRBV3-1 to TRBJ2-3, with D perhaps matching TRBD2 (7 bases). Germline values: CDR1 LGHDT, CDR2 YNNKEL (reference sequence). This CDR3 region has 15 residues. CDR3 nucleotides: TGTGCCAGCAGCGAACTCGGGGGGCGCACAGACACGCAGTATTTT. Protein: CASSELGGRTDTQYF.

The J gene is TRBJ2-5, the V gene TRBV7-2, with TRBD2 identical over 8 bases. J was trimmed by 2 bases and V by 4 bases; bases with no gene match: 12. This CDR3 is built from 17 residues. CDR1 and CDR2 (germline): SGHTA, FQGNSA. The CDR3, as DNA: TGTGCCAGCAGCTCTACCCTCCTGGCGGGGGGACAAGAGACCCAGTACTTC. Its translation: CASSSTLLAGGQETQYF.

Of note for this clonotype: A read error may explain this, as a much larger clone is one base away. The J gene is TRBJ1-5, the V gene TRBV30; no firm D call. CDR1 is GTSNPN and CDR2 is SVGIG in the germline V gene (reference sequence). The CDR3 length is 12 residues. CDR3 region: CAWSRSSQPQHF. DNA of the CDR3: TGTGCCTGGAGTCGGAGCAGTCAGCCCCAGCATTTT. The full variable domain, its missing parts supplied by reference TRBV30 and TRBJ1-5, is SQTIHQWPATLVQPVGSPLSLECTVEGTSNPNLYWYRQAAGRGLQLLFYSVGIGQISSEVPQNLSASRPQDRQFILSSKKLLLSDSGFYLCAWSRSSQPQHFGDGTRLSIL.

The chain links TRBV19 to TRBJ1-2; D gene ambiguous. The CDR3 consists of 14 residues. CDR1 is LNHDA, CDR2 SQIVND, per germline (reference sequence). V gave up 7 bases and J gave up 4 bases, with 16 bases separating them. The CDR3 sequence is CASNPDGIFYGYTF. DNA of the CDR3: TGTGCCAGTAACCCAGACGGGATTTTCTATGGCTACACCTTC.

V is TRBV9 and J is TRBJ2-5; D is unclear. The CDR3 contains 13 residues. In germline, CDR1 is SGDLS, CDR2 YYNGEE. V lost 0 bases to trimming and J lost 2 bases, with 5 bases between them. CDR3 in amino acids: CASSVATQETQYF. The DNA for the CDR3 is TGTGCCAGCAGCGTAGCTACGCAAGAGACCCAGTACTTC. The full variable domain, rest sourced from reference TRBV9 and TRBJ2-5, is DSGVTQTPKHLITATGQRVTLRCSPRSGDLSVYWYQQSLDQGLQFLIQYYNGEERAKGNILERFSAQQFPDLHSELNLSSLELGDSALYFCASSVATQETQYFGPGTRLLVL.

This clonotype was seen ten or more times. The chain recombines TRBV7-2 with TRBJ1-1; D is possibly TRBD1 (5 bases). Germline V gene sequence: CDR1 SGHTA, CDR2 FQGNSA. V dropped 3 bases and J dropped 11 bases, with 16 bases sitting between them. This CDR3 spans 13 amino acids. DNA for the CDR3: TGTGCCAGCAGCTTTTGGGACGGCCCGCGGGCTTTCTTT. It is translated as CASSFWDGPRAFF.

At least ten counts were recorded for this clonotype. The genes are TRBV20-1 and TRBJ2-3; TRBD1 aligns across 8 bases. Germline CDR1 reads DFQATT; CDR2 reads SNEGSKA (reference sequence). This CDR3 region has 16 residues. J lost 0 bases, V lost 0 bases, and 5 bases had no gene match. CDR3: CSARDPRGRSTDTQYF. For the CDR3, the DNA is TGCAGTGCTAGAGATCCCAGGGGGCGGAGCACAGATACGCAGTATTTT.

In its sample, this clonotype was seen a few times. CDR3 region: CAISESLFQQSNSYNEQFF. The CDR3, as DNA: TGTGCCATCAGTGAGTCATTATTCCAACAATCGAACTCCTACAATGAGCAGTTCTTC. V is TRBV10-3 and J is TRBJ2-1; the D is unclear. The CDR3 length is 19 residues. V was pared by 0 bases and J by 0 bases, with 18 bases between. The germline gives CDR1 ENHRY, CDR2 SYGVKD.

This clonotype was observed a handful of times. The genes are TRBV12-3 or TRBV12-4 and TRBJ2-7, with D possibly TRBD2 on 6 matching bases. V lost 3 bases and J lost 7, with 7 bases in between. The CDR3 has 11 residues. CDR3 bases: TGTGCCAGCAGTTTCGCGGGAGAGCAGTACTTC. Translated: CASSFAGEQYF.

In its sample, this clonotype was seen many times. The gene calls are TRBV9 and TRBJ1-1; D unresolved. The CDR3 consists of 14 residues. In germline, CDR1 is SGDLS, CDR2 YYNGEE. V was cut by 0 bases and J by 2 bases, with 8 bases left in between. The CDR3 reads CASSVEGGNTEAFF. CDR3 sequence (DNA): TGTGCCAGCAGCGTAGAAGGCGGTAACACTGAAGCTTTCTTT.

Many counts were recorded for this clonotype. The chain uses TRBV7-2 and TRBJ2-1; 12 nucleotides line up with TRBD2. V trimming: 4 bases; J trimming: 9 bases; junction bases outside the gene matches: 10. The V gene's germline CDR1 is SGHTA and CDR2 FQGNSA. The CDR3 is made up of 16 amino acids. CDR3 coding DNA: TGTGCCAGCAGCTCCGGGACTAGCGGGCTACAGGGTGAGCAGTTCTTC. This encodes CASSSGTSGLQGEQFF.

This clonotype came up many times. Here the CDR3 DNA reads TGTGCCAGCAGTTGGGACAGGGTCTACTTC. Its translation is CASSWDRVYF. The rearrangement links TRBV2 to TRBJ2-7, with 9 positions matching TRBD1. The germline gives CDR1 SNHLY, CDR2 FYNNEI. The junction had 3 bases not matched to a gene; V was cut back by 5 bases and J by 13 bases. The CDR3 consists of 10 residues.

This clonotype was seen at least ten times. The chain carries TRBV5-1 and TRBJ2-3; 8 positions match TRBD2. Germline V CDR1 and CDR2: SGHRS, YFSETQ. This CDR3 has 15 amino acids. The V and J ends lost 0 bases and 10 bases, in that order; junction bases with no gene match: 10. The CDR3 bases are TGCGCCAGCAGCTTGGCGGGTAGCGGGACGATTTCGCAGTATTTT. It codes for CASSLAGSGTISQYF.

The chain combines TRBV5-5 with TRBJ1-2; D may be TRBD1 (5 bases). The CDR3 loop spans 13 amino acids. Germline V lookup: CDR1 SGHKS, CDR2 YYEKEE (reference sequence). Trimming removed 0 bases at V and 8 bases at J, with 11 bases between. The CDR3: CASSLGLYRGYTF. The CDR3 region has the DNA TGTGCCAGCAGCTTGGGACTCTACAGGGGCTACACCTTC. The variable domain in full, with the rest retrieved from reference TRBV5-5 and TRBJ1-2, is DAGVTQSPTHLIKTRGQQVTLRCSPISGHKSVSWYQQVLGQGPQFIFQYYEKEERGRGNFPDRFSARQFPNYSSELNVNALLLGDSALYLCASSLGLYRGYTFGSGTRLTVV.

The V call is TRBV5-6, the J call TRBJ2-7; D might be TRBD1 or TRBD2, each matching 6 bases. The CDR3 spans 13 residues. Germline CDR1 SGHDT, CDR2 YYEEEE. Trimming shortened V by 4 bases and J by 5 bases, and 13 bases separated the two germline ends. CDR3 nucleotides: TGTGCCAGCAGCCCGGAGGGGGTCCACGAGCAGTACTTC. It specifies CASSPEGVHEQYF.

This clonotype was observed many times. This chain connects TRBV5-1 to TRBJ2-1; a possible D gene is TRBD2 (5 bases). CDR1 and CDR2 from the germline V gene are SGHRS and YFSETQ. V dropped 5 bases and J dropped 6 bases, with 18 bases sitting between them. The CDR3 extends over 15 amino acids. DNA for the CDR3: TGCGCCAGCAGTCAGACCGGGCCGAGGGTCAATGAGCAGTTCTTC. It codes for CASSQTGPRVNEQFF.

The chain links TRBV20-1 to TRBJ2-3; weak D call: TRBD1 (5 bases). Germline values: CDR1 DFQATT, CDR2 SNEGSKA (reference sequence). V gave up 6 bases and J gave up 2 bases, with 9 bases separating them. The CDR3 runs 12 residues. This CDR3 reads CSADSPTDTQYF. For the CDR3, the DNA is TGCAGTGCCGACAGCCCCACAGATACGCAGTATTTT.

In this sample, this clonotype turned up a few times. The chain links TRBV7-2 to TRBJ1-6; TRBD1 is a possible D gene (5 bases). V dropped 1 base and J dropped 11 bases, with 6 bases sitting between them. This CDR3 is built from 12 residues. Germline V gene sequence: CDR1 SGHTA, CDR2 FQGNSA. The CDR3 spells CASSLGGAPLHF. The CDR3 coding sequence is TGTGCCAGCAGCTTAGGGGGGGCACCCCTCCACTTT.

This chain joins TRBV5-1 and TRBJ1-1; D gene unclear. Germline-derived CDR1 and CDR2 are SGHRS and YFSETQ. This CDR3 contains 13 residues. Between the trimmed V and J ends, which lost 0 bases and 6 bases, there was a span of 9 bases. CDR3 region: CASSLALGSEAFF. The CDR3 bases are TGCGCCAGCAGCTTGGCCTTGGGATCTGAAGCTTTCTTT.

This clonotype has ten or more counts. The chain is built from TRBV12-3 or TRBV12-4 and TRBJ1-2; 7 bases align to TRBD1. This CDR3 has 14 residues. J lost 3 bases, V lost 4 bases, and 5 bases had no gene match. In DNA, the CDR3 is TGTGCCAGCAGTTCGGGACAGTTTGACTATGGCTACACCTTC. As protein: CASSSGQFDYGYTF.

The CDR3 DNA is TGTGCCAGCAGCTTAGGGGGGGCGGTGAGCACAGATACGCAGTATTTT. Protein: CASSLGGAVSTDTQYF. This chain links TRBV7-9 with TRBJ2-3; D might be TRBD1 or TRBD2, each matching 6 bases. This CDR3 comprises 16 residues. Trimming cost V 1 base and J 0 bases, with 11 bases left between them. Germline loops: CDR1 SEHNR, CDR2 FQNEAQ (reference sequence).

The sample holds many counts of this clonotype. The chain couples TRBV7-2 to TRBJ2-3; D gene ambiguous. The CDR3 is 16 amino acids. Trimming took off 3 bases at V and 2 bases at J, with 15 bases between the two ends. Germline assignment: CDR1 SGHTA and CDR2 FQGNSA. The CDR3, as DNA: TGTGCCAGCAGCTTCGAGCTTGTCCCTTCCACAGATACGCAGTATTTT. It encodes CASSFELVPSTDTQYF.

This clonotype turned up a few times. DNA of the CDR3: TGTGCCAGCATTAATCCGGGACAGGGGGACACCATATATTTT. Amino acids: CASINPGQGDTIYF. The rearrangement uses TRBV28 and TRBJ1-3; 11 bases are shared with TRBD1. The trim removed 7 bases at V and 8 bases at J, leaving 7 bases unmatched. Germline V lookup: CDR1 MDHEN, CDR2 SYDVKM. The CDR3 has 14 amino acids.